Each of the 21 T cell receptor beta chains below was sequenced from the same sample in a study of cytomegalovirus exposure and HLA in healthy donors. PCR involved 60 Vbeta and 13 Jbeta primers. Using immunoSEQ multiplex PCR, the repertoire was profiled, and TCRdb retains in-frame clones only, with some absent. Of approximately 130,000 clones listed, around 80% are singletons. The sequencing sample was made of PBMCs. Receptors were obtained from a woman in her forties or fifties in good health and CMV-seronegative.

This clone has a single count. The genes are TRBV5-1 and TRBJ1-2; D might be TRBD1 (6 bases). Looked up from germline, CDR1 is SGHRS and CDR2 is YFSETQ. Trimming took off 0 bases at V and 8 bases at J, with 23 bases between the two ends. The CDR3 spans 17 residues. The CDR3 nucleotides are TGCGCCAGCAGCTTGGGCTCCCCGAGGACCGGGACACGAGGCTACACCTTC. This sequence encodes CASSLGSPRTGTRGYTF.

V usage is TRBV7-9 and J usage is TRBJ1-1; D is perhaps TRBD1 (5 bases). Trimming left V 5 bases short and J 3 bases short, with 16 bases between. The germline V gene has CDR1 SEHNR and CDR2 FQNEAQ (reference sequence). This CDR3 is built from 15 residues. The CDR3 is CASSPAGRGDTEAFF. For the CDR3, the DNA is TGTGCCAGCAGCCCTGCGGGAAGGGGCGACACTGAAGCTTTCTTT. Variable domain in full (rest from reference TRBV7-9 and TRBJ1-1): DTGVSQNPRHKITKRGQNVTFRCDPISEHNRLYWYRQTLGQGPEFLTYFQNEAQLEKSRLLSDRFSAERPKGSFSTLEIQRTEQGDSAMYLCASSPAGRGDTEAFFGQGTRLTVV.

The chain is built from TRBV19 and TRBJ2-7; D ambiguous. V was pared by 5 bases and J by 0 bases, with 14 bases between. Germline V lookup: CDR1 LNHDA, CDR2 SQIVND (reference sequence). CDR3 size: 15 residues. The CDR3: CASSSRVAASYEQYF. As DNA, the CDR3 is TGTGCCAGTAGTTCCCGGGTCGCCGCCTCCTACGAGCAGTACTTC. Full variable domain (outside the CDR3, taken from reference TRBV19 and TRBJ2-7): DGGITQSPKYLFRKEGQNVTLSCEQNLNHDAMYWYRQDPGQGLRLIYYSQIVNDFQKGDIAEGYSVSREKKESFPLTVTSAQKNPTAFYLCASSSRVAASYEQYFGPGTRLTVT.

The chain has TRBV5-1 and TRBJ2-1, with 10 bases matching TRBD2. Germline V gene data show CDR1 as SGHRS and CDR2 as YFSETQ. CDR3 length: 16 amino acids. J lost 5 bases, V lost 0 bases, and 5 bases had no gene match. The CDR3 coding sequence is TGCGCCAGCAGCTTGGACAGCGGGAGGGGGAACAATGAGCAGTTCTTC. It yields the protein CASSLDSGRGNNEQFF.

CDR3 residues: CASSTDRGRFGEQFF. CDR3 DNA: TGTGCCAGCAGTACGGACAGGGGGCGCTTTGGGGAGCAGTTCTTC. This chain links TRBV27 with TRBJ2-1; 11 bases align to TRBD1. V lost 5 bases and J lost 10; bases outside the gene matches: 10. The CDR3 sequence is 15 residues long. In germline, CDR1 is MNHEY, CDR2 SMNVEV (reference sequence).

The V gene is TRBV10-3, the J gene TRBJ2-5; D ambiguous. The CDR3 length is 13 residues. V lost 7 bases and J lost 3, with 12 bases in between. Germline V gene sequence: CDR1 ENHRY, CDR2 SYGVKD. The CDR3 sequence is CAIKVPGEETQYF. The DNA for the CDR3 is TGTGCCATCAAAGTTCCAGGTGAAGAGACCCAGTACTTC.

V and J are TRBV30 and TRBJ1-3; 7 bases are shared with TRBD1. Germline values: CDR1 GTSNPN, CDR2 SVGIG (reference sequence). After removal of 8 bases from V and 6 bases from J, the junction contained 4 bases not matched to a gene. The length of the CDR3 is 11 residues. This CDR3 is CAHGTVNTIYF. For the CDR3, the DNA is TGTGCCCACGGGACAGTAAACACCATATATTTT.

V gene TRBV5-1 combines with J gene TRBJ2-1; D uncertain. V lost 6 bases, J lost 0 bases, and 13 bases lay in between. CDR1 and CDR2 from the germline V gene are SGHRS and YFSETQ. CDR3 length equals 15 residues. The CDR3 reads CASTPEYTSYNEQFF. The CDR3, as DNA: TGCGCCAGCACCCCGGAGTATACCTCCTACAATGAGCAGTTCTTC.

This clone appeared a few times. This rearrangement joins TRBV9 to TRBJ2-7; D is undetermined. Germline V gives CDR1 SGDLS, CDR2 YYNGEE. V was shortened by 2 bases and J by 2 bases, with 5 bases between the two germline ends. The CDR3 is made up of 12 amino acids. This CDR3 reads CASSVEPYEQYF. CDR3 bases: TGTGCCAGCAGCGTGGAGCCCTACGAGCAGTACTTC.

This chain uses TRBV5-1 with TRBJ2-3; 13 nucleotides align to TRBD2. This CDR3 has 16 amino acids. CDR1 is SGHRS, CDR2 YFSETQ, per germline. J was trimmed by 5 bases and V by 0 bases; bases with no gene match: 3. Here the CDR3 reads CASSLDGLAGVDTQYF. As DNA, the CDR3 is TGCGCCAGCAGCTTGGACGGACTAGCGGGAGTAGATACGCAGTATTTT.

Here the CDR3 reads CASSPLTSTDTQYF. The DNA for the CDR3 is TGTGCCAGCAGCCCGTTAACTAGCACAGATACGCAGTATTTT. The rearrangement joins TRBV2 to TRBJ2-3; no clear D. The CDR3 length is 14 residues. Between the trimmed V and J ends, which lost 6 bases and 0 bases, there was a span of 10 bases. The germline CDR1 and CDR2 sequences are SNHLY and FYNNEI.

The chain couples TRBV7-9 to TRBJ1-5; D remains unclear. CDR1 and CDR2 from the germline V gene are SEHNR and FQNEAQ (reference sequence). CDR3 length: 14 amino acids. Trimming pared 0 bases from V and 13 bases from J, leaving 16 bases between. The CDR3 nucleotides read TGTGCCAGCAGCTTAGCGACGGTTTCAGGTTTACAGCATTTT. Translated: CASSLATVSGLQHF.

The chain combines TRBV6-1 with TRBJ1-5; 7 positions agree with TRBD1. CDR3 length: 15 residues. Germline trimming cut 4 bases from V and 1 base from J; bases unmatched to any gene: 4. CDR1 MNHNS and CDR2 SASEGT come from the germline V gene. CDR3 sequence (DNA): TGTGCCAGCAGTGCCTTGACAGGGAGCAATCAGCCCCAGCATTTT. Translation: CASSALTGSNQPQHF.

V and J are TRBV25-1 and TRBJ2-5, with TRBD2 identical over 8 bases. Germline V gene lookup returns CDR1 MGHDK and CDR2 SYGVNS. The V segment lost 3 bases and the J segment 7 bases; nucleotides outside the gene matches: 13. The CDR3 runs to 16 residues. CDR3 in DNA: TGTGCCAGCAGTGATTCACTAGCGGTGAACGGGGGGACCCAGTACTTC. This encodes CASSDSLAVNGGTQYF. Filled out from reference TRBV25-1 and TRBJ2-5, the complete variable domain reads EADIYQTPRYLVIGTGKKITLECSQTMGHDKMYWYQQDPGMELHLIHYSYGVNSTEKGDLSSESTVSRIRTEHFPLTLESARPSHTSQYLCASSDSLAVNGGTQYFGPGTRLLVL.

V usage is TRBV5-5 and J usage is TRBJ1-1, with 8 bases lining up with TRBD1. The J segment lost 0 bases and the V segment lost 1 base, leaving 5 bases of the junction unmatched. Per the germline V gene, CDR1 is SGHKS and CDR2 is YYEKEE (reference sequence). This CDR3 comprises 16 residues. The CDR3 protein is CASSLRQGRLNTEAFF. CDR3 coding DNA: TGTGCCAGCAGCTTGAGACAGGGGCGCTTGAACACTGAAGCTTTCTTT.

The CDR3 region has the DNA TGTGCCAGCACCACCCGGGAGACCCAGTACTTC. As protein: CASTTRETQYF. This sequence joins TRBV28 and TRBJ2-5; D call uncertain. V lost 7 bases and J 5 bases, leaving 8 bases between the germline ends. The CDR3 sequence is 11 residues long. Germline V gene sequence: CDR1 MDHEN, CDR2 SYDVKM. The complete variable domain, with remaining parts taken from reference TRBV28 and TRBJ2-5, reads DVKVTQSSRYLVKRTGEKVFLECVQDMDHENMFWYRQDPGLGLRLIYFSYDVKMKEKGDIPEGYSVSREKKERFSLILESASTNQTSMYLCASTTRETQYFGPGTRLLVL.

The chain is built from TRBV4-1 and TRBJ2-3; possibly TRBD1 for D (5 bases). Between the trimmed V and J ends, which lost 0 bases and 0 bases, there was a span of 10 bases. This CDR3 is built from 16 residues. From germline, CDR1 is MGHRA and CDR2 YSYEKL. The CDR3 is CASSQDVKGSTDTQYF. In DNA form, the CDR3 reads TGCGCCAGCAGCCAAGATGTGAAGGGGAGCACAGATACGCAGTATTTT.

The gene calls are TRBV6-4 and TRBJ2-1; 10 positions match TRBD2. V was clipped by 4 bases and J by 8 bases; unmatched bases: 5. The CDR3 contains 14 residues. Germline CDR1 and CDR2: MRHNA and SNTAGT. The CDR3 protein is CASSASGRVDEQFF. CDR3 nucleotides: TGTGCCAGCAGTGCTAGCGGGAGAGTCGATGAGCAGTTCTTC.

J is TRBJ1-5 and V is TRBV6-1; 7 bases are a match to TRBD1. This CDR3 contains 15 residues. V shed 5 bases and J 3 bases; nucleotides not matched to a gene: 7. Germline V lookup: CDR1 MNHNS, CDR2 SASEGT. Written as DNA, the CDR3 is TGTGCCAGCAGTTCGGGACAGTCTAACAATCAGCCCCAGCATTTT. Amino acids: CASSSGQSNNQPQHF.

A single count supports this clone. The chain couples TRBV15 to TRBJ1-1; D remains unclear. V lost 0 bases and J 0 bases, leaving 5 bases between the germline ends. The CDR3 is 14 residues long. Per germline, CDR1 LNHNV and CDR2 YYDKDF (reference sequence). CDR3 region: CATSRDKLNTEAFF. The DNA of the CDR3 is TGTGCCACCAGCAGAGATAAGCTGAACACTGAAGCTTTCTTT.

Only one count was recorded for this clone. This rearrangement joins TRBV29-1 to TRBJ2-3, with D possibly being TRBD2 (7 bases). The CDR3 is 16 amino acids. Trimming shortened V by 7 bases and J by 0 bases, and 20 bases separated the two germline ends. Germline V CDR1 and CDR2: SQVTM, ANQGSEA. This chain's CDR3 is CSAQGGAISSTDTQYF. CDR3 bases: TGCAGCGCCCAAGGGGGGGCAATATCTAGCACAGATACGCAGTATTTT.